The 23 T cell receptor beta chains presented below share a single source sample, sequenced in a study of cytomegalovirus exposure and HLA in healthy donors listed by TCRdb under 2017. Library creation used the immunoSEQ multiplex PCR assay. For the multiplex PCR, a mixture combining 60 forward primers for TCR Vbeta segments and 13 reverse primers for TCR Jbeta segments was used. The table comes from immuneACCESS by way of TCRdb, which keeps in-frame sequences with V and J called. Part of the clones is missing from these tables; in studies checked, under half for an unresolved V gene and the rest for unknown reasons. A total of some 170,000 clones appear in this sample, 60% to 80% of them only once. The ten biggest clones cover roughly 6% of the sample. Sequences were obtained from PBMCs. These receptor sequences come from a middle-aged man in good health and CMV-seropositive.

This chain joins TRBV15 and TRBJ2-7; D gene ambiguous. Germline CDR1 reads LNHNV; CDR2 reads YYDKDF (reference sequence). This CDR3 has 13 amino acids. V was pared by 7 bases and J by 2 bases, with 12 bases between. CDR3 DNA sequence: TGTGCCACCACCGACGGGTCGACCTACGAGCAGTACTTC. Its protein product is CATTDGSTYEQYF.

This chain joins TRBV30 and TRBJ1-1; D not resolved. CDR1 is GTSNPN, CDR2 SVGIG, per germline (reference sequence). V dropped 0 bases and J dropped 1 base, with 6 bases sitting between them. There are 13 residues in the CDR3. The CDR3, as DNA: TGTGCCTGGAGTGTAGGAGGGAACACTGAAGCTTTCTTT. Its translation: CAWSVGGNTEAFF.

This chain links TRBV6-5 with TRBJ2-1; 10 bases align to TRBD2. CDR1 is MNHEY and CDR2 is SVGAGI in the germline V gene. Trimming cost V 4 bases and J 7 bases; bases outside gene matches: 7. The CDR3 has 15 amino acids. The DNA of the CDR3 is TGTGCCAGCAGTTCGCGGACTAGCGGAGCGAATGAGCAGTTCTTC. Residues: CASSSRTSGANEQFF.

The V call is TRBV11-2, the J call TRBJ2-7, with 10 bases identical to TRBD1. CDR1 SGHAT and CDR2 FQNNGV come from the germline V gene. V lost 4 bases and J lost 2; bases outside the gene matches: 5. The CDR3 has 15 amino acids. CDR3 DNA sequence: TGTGCCAGCAGCTCCGGGACAGGGGCACCCTACGAGCAGTACTTC. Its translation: CASSSGTGAPYEQYF.

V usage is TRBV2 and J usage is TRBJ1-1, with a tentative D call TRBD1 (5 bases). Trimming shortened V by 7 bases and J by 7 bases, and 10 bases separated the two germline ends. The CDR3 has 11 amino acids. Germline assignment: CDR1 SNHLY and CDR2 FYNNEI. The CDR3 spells CASTIQGEAFF. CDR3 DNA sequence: TGTGCCAGCACGATTCAGGGTGAAGCTTTCTTT.

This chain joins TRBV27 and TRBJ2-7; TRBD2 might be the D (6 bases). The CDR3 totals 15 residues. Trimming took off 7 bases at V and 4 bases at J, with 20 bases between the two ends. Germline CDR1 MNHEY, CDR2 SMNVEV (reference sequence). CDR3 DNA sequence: TGTGCCAGCATGGGTATAGCGGAGAAGGGATACGAGCAGTACTTC. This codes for CASMGIAEKGYEQYF.

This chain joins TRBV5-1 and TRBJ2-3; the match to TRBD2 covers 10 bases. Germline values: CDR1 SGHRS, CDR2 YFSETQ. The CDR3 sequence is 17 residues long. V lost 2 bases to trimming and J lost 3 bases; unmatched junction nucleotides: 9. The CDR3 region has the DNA TGCGCCAGCAGCTTAGGGCTAGCGGGAGCCCGGACAGATACGCAGTATTTT. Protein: CASSLGLAGARTDTQYF.

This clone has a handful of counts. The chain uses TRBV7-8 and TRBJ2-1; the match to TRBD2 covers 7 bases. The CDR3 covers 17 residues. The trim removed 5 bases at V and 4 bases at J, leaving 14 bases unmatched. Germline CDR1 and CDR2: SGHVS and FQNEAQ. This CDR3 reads CASSTPTTGLLYNEQFF. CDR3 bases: TGTGCCAGCAGCACCCCTACCACGGGACTATTATACAATGAGCAGTTCTTC.

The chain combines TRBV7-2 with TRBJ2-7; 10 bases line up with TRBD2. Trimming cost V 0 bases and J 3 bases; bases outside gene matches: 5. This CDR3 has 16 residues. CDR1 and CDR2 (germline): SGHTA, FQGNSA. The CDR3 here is CASSLASSGSGYEQYF. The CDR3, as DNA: TGTGCCAGCAGCTTAGCGTCTAGCGGGAGTGGCTACGAGCAGTACTTC.

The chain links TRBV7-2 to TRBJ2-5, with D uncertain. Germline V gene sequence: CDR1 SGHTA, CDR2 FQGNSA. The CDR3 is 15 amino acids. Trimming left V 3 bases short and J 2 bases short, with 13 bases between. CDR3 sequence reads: CASSFPLFGQETQYF. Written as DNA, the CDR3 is TGTGCCAGCAGCTTCCCCCTTTTCGGTCAAGAGACCCAGTACTTC. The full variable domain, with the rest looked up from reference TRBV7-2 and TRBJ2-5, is GAGVSQSPSNKVTEKGKDVELRCDPISGHTALYWYRQSLGQGLEFLIYFQGNSAPDKSGLPSDRFSAERTGGSVSTLTIQRTQQEDSAVYLCASSFPLFGQETQYFGPGTRLLVL.

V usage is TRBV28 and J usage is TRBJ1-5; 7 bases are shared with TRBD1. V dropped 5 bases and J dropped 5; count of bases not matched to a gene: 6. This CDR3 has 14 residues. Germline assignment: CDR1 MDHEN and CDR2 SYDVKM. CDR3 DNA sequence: TGTGCCAGCAGTCCAGGACAGGCATATCAGCCCCAGCATTTT. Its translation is CASSPGQAYQPQHF. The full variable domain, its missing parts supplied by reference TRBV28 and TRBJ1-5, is DVKVTQSSRYLVKRTGEKVFLECVQDMDHENMFWYRQDPGLGLRLIYFSYDVKMKEKGDIPEGYSVSREKKERFSLILESASTNQTSMYLCASSPGQAYQPQHFGDGTRLSIL.

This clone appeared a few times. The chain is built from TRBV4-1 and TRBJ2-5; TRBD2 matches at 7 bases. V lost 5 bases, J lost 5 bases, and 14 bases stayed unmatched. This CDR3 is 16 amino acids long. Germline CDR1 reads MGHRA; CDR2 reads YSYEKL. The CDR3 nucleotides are TGCGCCAGCAGCGTAGAAGGCGGACTAGGTCTGGAGACCCAGTACTTC. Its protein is CASSVEGGLGLETQYF.

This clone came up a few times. CDR3 coding DNA: TGCGCCAGCAGCTCAAGCGGGAGGGCCTCAAATGAGCAGTTCTTC. Protein product: CASSSSGRASNEQFF. The V and J genes are TRBV4-1 and TRBJ2-1, with 10 bases aligning to TRBD2. V gave up 5 bases and J gave up 7 bases; unmatched junction bases: 8. Germline V gene data show CDR1 as MGHRA and CDR2 as YSYEKL. The CDR3 has 15 residues.

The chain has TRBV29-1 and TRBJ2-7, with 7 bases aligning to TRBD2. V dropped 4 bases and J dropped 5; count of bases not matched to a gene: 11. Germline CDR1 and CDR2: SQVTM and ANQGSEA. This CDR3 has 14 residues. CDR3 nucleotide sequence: TGCAGCGTTGTTGTTGGCGGGAGTTTCGACGAGCAGTACTTC. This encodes CSVVVGGSFDEQYF.

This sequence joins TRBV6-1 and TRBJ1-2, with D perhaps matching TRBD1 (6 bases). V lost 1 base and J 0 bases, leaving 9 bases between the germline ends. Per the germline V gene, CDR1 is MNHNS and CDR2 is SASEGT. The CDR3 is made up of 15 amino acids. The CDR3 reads CASSEGTATNYGYTF. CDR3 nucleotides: TGTGCCAGCAGTGAAGGGACAGCTACTAACTATGGCTACACCTTC.

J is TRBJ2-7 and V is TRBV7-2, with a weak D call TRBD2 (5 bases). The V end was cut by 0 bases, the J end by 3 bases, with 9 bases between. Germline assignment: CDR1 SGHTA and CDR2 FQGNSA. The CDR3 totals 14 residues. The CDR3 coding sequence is TGTGCCAGCAGCTTAGCGAGGGCTAACTACGAGCAGTACTTC. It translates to CASSLARANYEQYF.

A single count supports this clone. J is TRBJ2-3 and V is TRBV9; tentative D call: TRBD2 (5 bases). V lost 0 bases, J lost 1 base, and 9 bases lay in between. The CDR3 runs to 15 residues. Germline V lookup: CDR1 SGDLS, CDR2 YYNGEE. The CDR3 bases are TGTGCCAGCAGCGTAGGTTATAGCGGCACAGATACGCAGTATTTT. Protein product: CASSVGYSGTDTQYF.

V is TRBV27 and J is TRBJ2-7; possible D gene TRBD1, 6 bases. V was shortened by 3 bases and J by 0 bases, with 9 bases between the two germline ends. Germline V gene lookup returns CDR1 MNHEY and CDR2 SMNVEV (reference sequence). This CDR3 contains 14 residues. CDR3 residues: CASSFSGDSYEQYF. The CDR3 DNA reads TGTGCCAGCAGTTTTTCAGGGGACTCCTACGAGCAGTACTTC.

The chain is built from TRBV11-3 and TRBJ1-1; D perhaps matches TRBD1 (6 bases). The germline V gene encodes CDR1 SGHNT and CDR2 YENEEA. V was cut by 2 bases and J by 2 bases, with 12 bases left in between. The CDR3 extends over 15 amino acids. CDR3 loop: CASSLLAGTNTEAFF. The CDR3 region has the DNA TGTGCCAGCAGCTTACTAGCCGGGACAAACACTGAAGCTTTCTTT.

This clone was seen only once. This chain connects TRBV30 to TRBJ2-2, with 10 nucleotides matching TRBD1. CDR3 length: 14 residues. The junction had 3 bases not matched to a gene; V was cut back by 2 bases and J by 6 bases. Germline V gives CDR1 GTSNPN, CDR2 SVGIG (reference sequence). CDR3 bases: TGTGCCTGGAGTCGGGACAGGGGAGCCGGGGAGCTGTTTTTT. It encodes CAWSRDRGAGELFF.

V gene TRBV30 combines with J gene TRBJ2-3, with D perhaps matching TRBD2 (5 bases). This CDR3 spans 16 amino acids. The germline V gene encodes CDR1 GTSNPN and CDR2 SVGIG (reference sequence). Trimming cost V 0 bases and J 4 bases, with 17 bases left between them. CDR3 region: CAWSVGLHGGPDTQYF. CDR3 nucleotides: TGTGCCTGGAGTGTCGGGCTCCATGGAGGCCCAGATACGCAGTATTTT. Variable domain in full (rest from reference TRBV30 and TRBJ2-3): SQTIHQWPATLVQPVGSPLSLECTVEGTSNPNLYWYRQAAGRGLQLLFYSVGIGQISSEVPQNLSASRPQDRQFILSSKKLLLSDSGFYLCAWSVGLHGGPDTQYFGPGTRLTVL.

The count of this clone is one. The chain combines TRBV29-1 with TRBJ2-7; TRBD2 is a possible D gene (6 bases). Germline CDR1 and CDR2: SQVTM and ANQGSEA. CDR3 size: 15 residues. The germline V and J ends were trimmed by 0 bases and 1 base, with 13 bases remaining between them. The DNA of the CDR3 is TGCAGCGTTGAAGACCGGGGACTCGTGTCCTACGAGCAGTACTTC. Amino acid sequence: CSVEDRGLVSYEQYF.

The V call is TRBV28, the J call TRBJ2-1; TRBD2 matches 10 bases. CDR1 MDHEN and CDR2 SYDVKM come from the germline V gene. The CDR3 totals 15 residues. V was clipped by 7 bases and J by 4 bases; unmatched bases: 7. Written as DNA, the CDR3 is TGTGCCAGCACCCCCGCAGCGGGAGGGTACAATGAGCAGTTCTTC. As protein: CASTPAAGGYNEQFF.